The entry below gives a single T cell receptor beta chain sequence along with its context. One end of the junction does not line up with germline, which may come from a read error. Here immunoSEQ multiplex PCR was the method, and the copy in TCRdb shows in-frame clones only, minus some. In the table there are tens of thousands of clones, around 96% of which are singletons. This record belongs to a study of technical replicates of blood from several donors. The TCR was taken from a human donor in good health. Sequencing used T cells isolated from PBMCs.

The CDR3 nucleotides read TGCGCCAGCAGTTCCGACTCCCACGAGCAGTACTTC. Encoded protein: CASSSDSHEQYF. The chain carries TRBV5-1 and TRBJ2-7; D unclear. Per germline, CDR1 SGHRS and CDR2 YFSETQ. This CDR3 comprises 12 residues.